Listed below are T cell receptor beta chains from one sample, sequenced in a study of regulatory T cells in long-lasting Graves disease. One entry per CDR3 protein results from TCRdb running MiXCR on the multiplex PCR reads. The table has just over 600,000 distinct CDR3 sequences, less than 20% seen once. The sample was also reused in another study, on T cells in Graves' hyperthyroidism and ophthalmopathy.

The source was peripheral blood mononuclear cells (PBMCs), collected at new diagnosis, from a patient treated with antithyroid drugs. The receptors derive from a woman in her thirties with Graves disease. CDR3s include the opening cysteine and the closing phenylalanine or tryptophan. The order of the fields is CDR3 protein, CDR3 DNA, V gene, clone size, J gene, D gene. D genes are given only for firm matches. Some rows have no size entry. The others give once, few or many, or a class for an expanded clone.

CDR3: CASTPSGSSYNSPLHF
DNA: TGTGCCAGCACCCCTTCAGGGAGCTCCTATAATTCACCCCTCCACTTT
V: TRBV28
size: few
J: TRBJ1-6
D: NA

CDR3: CASSPAGFGEQYF
DNA: TGTGCCAGCAGCCCCGCGGGTTTCGGCGAGCAGTACTTC
V: TRBV7-9
size: few
J: TRBJ2-7
D: NA

CDR3: CASSLGQGLDQPQHF
DNA: TGTGCCAGCAGTTTAGGACAGGGGCTCGATCAGCCCCAGCATTTT
V: TRBV28
size: many
J: TRBJ1-5
D: TRBD1

CDR3: CASSELRDSAGNEQFF
DNA: TGTGCCAGCAGTGAACTTCGGGACTCAGCCGGCAATGAGCAGTTCTTC
V: TRBV6-1
size: many
J: TRBJ2-1
D: NA

CDR3: CASSNTYLGVQETQYF
DNA: TGTGCCAGCAGTAATACGTACTTGGGAGTACAAGAGACCCAGTACTTC
V: TRBV6-1
size: many
J: TRBJ2-5
D: NA

CDR3: CASSPTSSSGTGELFF
DNA: TGTGCCAGCAGTCCTACTAGCTCCAGTGGCACCGGGGAGCTGTTTTTT
V: TRBV6-1
size: many
J: TRBJ2-2
D: NA

CDR3: CSARDLGLAAARNEQFF
DNA: TGCAGTGCTAGAGACTTGGGACTAGCGGCTGCTAGGAATGAGCAGTTCTTC
V: TRBV20-1
size: NA
J: TRBJ2-1
D: TRBD2

CDR3: CASSERTGEREQYF
DNA: TGTGCCAGCAGTGAGCGGACAGGGGAACGCGAGCAGTACTTC
V: TRBV2
size: many
J: TRBJ2-7
D: TRBD1

CDR3: CASTRGEQFF
DNA: TGTGCCAGTACTAGAGGCGAGCAGTTCTTC
V: TRBV2
size: many
J: TRBJ2-1
D: NA

CDR3: CASSQGYNQPQHF
DNA: TGTGCCAGCAGTCAGGGTTACAATCAGCCCCAGCATTTT
V: TRBV28
size: many
J: TRBJ1-5
D: NA

CDR3: CASSVRDRTLPTEQYF
DNA: TGTGCCAGCAGTGTCCGGGACAGAACCTTACCAACAGAGCAGTACTTC
V: TRBV6-1
size: NA
J: TRBJ2-7
D: TRBD1

CDR3: CASSLIAGESYEQYF
DNA: TGTGCCAGCAGCCTGATAGCGGGAGAGTCCTACGAGCAGTACTTC
V: TRBV11-2
size: many
J: TRBJ2-7
D: TRBD2

CDR3: CSARDRDRSTDTQYF
DNA: TGCAGTGCTAGAGACCGGGACAGGAGCACAGATACGCAGTATTTT
V: TRBV20-1
size: NA
J: TRBJ2-3
D: TRBD1

CDR3: CASSQDGGSYGYTF
DNA: TGTGCCAGCAGCCAAGATGGGGGGTCCTATGGCTATACCTTC
V: TRBV3-1
size: NA
J: TRBJ1-2
D: NA

CDR3: CASSLERGQPQHF
DNA: TGTGCCAGCAGTTTAGAGAGGGGGCAGCCCCAGCATTTT
V: TRBV12-3/TRBV12-4
size: many
J: TRBJ1-5
D: NA

CDR3: CASSATGTGGRGEQYF
DNA: TGTGCCAGTAGTGCGACCGGGACAGGGGGCAGGGGCGAGCAGTACTTC
V: TRBV19
size: NA
J: TRBJ2-7
D: TRBD1

CDR3: CAWSELGHPGANVLTF
DNA: TGTGCCTGGAGTGAGTTAGGTCACCCTGGGGCCAACGTCCTGACTTTC
V: TRBV30
size: NA
J: TRBJ2-6
D: NA

CDR3: CSVVFLDRGDQPQHF
DNA: TGCAGCGTTGTTTTTCTGGACAGGGGGGATCAGCCCCAGCATTTT
V: TRBV29-1
size: many
J: TRBJ1-5
D: TRBD1

CDR3: CASSRDRGQGEKLFF
DNA: TGTGCCAGCAGTCGGGACAGGGGGCAAGGCGAAAAACTGTTTTTT
V: TRBV6-1
size: NA
J: TRBJ1-4
D: TRBD1

CDR3: CASSFTGREHGYTF
DNA: TGTGCCAGCAGTTTTACAGGGAGGGAGCATGGCTACACCTTC
V: TRBV28
size: NA
J: TRBJ1-2
D: NA

CDR3: CASSPAGTGEKLFF
DNA: TGTGCCAGCAGCCCCGCCGGGACCGGAGAAAAACTGTTTTTT
V: TRBV11-2
size: many
J: TRBJ1-4
D: NA

CDR3: CASSSPPLSVQFF
DNA: TGTGCCAGCAGCTCCCCCCCCCTCTCCGTGCAGTTCTTC
V: TRBV11-3
size: NA
J: TRBJ2-1
D: NA

CDR3: CALRRGNTEAFF
DNA: TGTGCCTTGAGGCGGGGCAACACTGAAGCTTTCTTT
V: TRBV30
size: NA
J: TRBJ1-1
D: NA

CDR3: CASRRGTEIIKPQHF
DNA: TGTGCCAGCCGGCGAGGGACGGAAATTATCAAGCCCCAGCATTTT
V: TRBV6-1
size: many
J: TRBJ1-5
D: NA

CDR3: CASSIGATDTQYF
DNA: TGTGCCAGTAGTATAGGAGCCACAGATACGCAGTATTTT
V: TRBV19
size: few
J: TRBJ2-3
D: NA

CDR3: CASSFDRYGYTF
DNA: TGTGCCAGCAGTTTCGACAGATATGGCTACACCTTC
V: TRBV12-3/TRBV12-4
size: many
J: TRBJ1-2
D: NA

CDR3: CASRPGPIQPQHF
DNA: TGTGCCAGCAGACCGGGACCCATTCAGCCCCAGCATTTT
V: TRBV6-1
size: many
J: TRBJ1-5
D: NA

CDR3: CASSVEGGTGLEQYF
DNA: TGTGCCAGCAGCGTAGAGGGAGGGACAGGCCTCGAGCAGTACTTC
V: TRBV9
size: many
J: TRBJ2-7
D: NA

CDR3: CASSLGQAAGELFF
DNA: TGTGCCAGCAGTTTAGGGCAGGCGGCCGGGGAGCTGTTTTTT
V: TRBV12-3/TRBV12-4
size: many
J: TRBJ2-2
D: NA

CDR3: CATSDPGTQKNEQFF
DNA: TGTGCCACCAGTGATCCCGGGACGCAGAAAAATGAGCAGTTCTTC
V: TRBV24-1
size: many
J: TRBJ2-1
D: NA

CDR3: CASSLFVNTEAFF
DNA: TGTGCCAGCAGTTTATTTGTGAACACTGAAGCTTTCTTT
V: TRBV12-3/TRBV12-4
size: many
J: TRBJ1-1
D: NA

CDR3: CSAPAPPQETQYF
DNA: TGCAGTGCCCCTGCCCCCCCCCAAGAGACCCAGTACTTC
V: TRBV20-1
size: NA
J: TRBJ2-5
D: NA

CDR3: CASSELGDIQYF
DNA: TGTGCCAGCAGTGAATTAGGGGACATTCAGTACTTC
V: TRBV6-1
size: few
J: TRBJ2-4
D: NA

CDR3: CASSLDGDPGQPQHF
DNA: TGCGCCAGCAGCTTGGATGGGGACCCTGGCCAGCCCCAGCATTTT
V: TRBV5-1
size: NA
J: TRBJ1-5
D: NA

CDR3: CASSEYRVNTEAFF
DNA: TGTGCCAGCAGTGAGTACAGGGTAAACACTGAAGCTTTCTTT
V: TRBV2
size: many
J: TRBJ1-1
D: NA

CDR3: CASSSTARDPWNAEAFF
DNA: TGTGCCAGCAGCTCAACCGCCCGGGACCCCTGGAATGCTGAAGCTTTCTTT
V: TRBV7-9
size: NA
J: TRBJ1-1
D: NA

CDR3: CASSTGQGSFAEQFF
DNA: TGTGCCAGCAGTACAGGGCAAGGGAGTTTTGCTGAGCAGTTCTTC
V: TRBV6-2/TRBV6-3
size: many
J: TRBJ2-1
D: NA

CDR3: CSARDDSHQPQHF
DNA: TGCAGTGCTAGAGATGACAGTCATCAGCCCCAGCATTTT
V: TRBV20-1
size: many
J: TRBJ1-5
D: NA

CDR3: CASLWAGHNTDTQYF
DNA: TGTGCCAGCTTATGGGCCGGACATAACACAGATACGCAGTATTTT
V: TRBV6-1
size: many
J: TRBJ2-3
D: NA

CDR3: CASSAWFSNQPQHF
DNA: TGTGCCAGCAGTGCCTGGTTTAGCAATCAGCCCCAGCATTTT
V: TRBV6-1
size: many
J: TRBJ1-5
D: NA

CDR3: CASSPKVTGELFF
DNA: TGTGCCAGCAGTCCTAAAGTGACCGGGGAGCTGTTTTTT
V: TRBV12-3/TRBV12-4
size: NA
J: TRBJ2-2
D: NA

CDR3: CAARGGYTEAFF
DNA: TGTGCGGCTCGAGGGGGCTACACTGAAGCTTTCTTT
V: TRBV6-2/TRBV6-3
size: many
J: TRBJ1-1
D: TRBD1

CDR3: CASSYRTGGFYEQYF
DNA: TGTGCCAGCAGTTATCGGACAGGGGGTTTCTACGAGCAGTACTTC
V: TRBV6-2/TRBV6-3
size: many
J: TRBJ2-7
D: TRBD1

CDR3: CASSLYATEAYEQYF
DNA: TGTGCCAGCAGCTTGTACGCGACGGAGGCTTACGAGCAGTACTTC
V: TRBV5-5
size: NA
J: TRBJ2-7
D: NA

CDR3: CSVAGLEKLFF
DNA: TGCAGCGTGGCAGGGTTGGAAAAACTGTTTTTT
V: TRBV29-1
size: NA
J: TRBJ1-4
D: NA

CDR3: CASSYSDSSYEQYF
DNA: TGTGCCAGCAGTTACTCTGACAGCTCCTACGAGCAGTACTTC
V: TRBV6-5
size: many
J: TRBJ2-7
D: NA

CDR3: CASSQDWGPDRYEQYF
DNA: TGCGCCAGCAGCCAAGATTGGGGACCGGACCGCTACGAGCAGTACTTC
V: TRBV4-1
size: NA
J: TRBJ2-7
D: NA

CDR3: CASETGTGSSNTF
DNA: TGTGCCAGCGAGACCGGGACAGGGAGTTCAAACACCTTC
V: TRBV28
size: many
J: TRBJ1-2
D: TRBD1

CDR3: CASSLAPGLAGVEQETQYF
DNA: TGTGCCAGCAGCTTGGCCCCGGGACTAGCGGGAGTAGAACAAGAGACCCAGTACTTC
V: TRBV7-2
size: few
J: TRBJ2-5
D: TRBD2

CDR3: CASSPRLGLGQVPIETYEQYF
DNA: TGTGCCAGCAGCCCACGTTTGGGGCTGGGACAGGTCCCTATCGAGACCTACGAGCAGTACTTC
V: TRBV14
size: NA
J: TRBJ2-7
D: TRBD1

CDR3: CASRRGSGNEQYF
DNA: TGCGCCAGCAGAAGGGGAAGCGGGAACGAGCAGTACTTC
V: TRBV5-1
size: NA
J: TRBJ2-7
D: TRBD2

CDR3: CASSLARVAYNEQFF
DNA: TGTGCCAGCAGTTTAGCCCGGGTGGCCTACAATGAGCAGTTCTTC
V: TRBV28
size: many
J: TRBJ2-1
D: NA

CDR3: CASSGDIVTKNIQYF
DNA: TGTGCCAGCAGCGGCGATATCGTCACCAAAAACATTCAGTACTTC
V: TRBV9
size: NA
J: TRBJ2-4
D: NA

CDR3: CASSQDTYFYGYTF
DNA: TGTGCCAGCAGCCAAGATACCTATTTCTATGGCTACACCTTC
V: TRBV14
size: many
J: TRBJ1-2
D: NA

CDR3: CSAISMTSGKLYEQYF
DNA: TGCAGTGCTATCTCCATGACTAGCGGGAAGCTCTACGAGCAGTACTTC
V: TRBV20-1
size: few
J: TRBJ2-7
D: TRBD2